These T cell receptor beta chains were read from a single sample in a study of T cell responses to AZD1222 COVID-19 vaccine. Some clones are missing from TCRdb's copy, which holds only in-frame ones; the method was immunoSEQ multiplex PCR. The table lists 150,000 or so clones, 88% of them singletons. Here the sequenced sample was peripheral blood, taken after recovery from COVID-19. These receptors were collected from an adult who had recovered from COVID-19. CDR3s include the opening cysteine and the closing phenylalanine or tryptophan. Fields, in order: clone size, D gene, J gene, V gene, CDR3 DNA, CDR3 protein. D genes are given only for firm matches. Rows may omit the clone size; those that give it use once, few, many or a size class.

NA NA TRBJ2-7 TRBV12-3/TRBV12-4 TGTGCCAGCAGTTTAACGGGACGCGAGCAGTACTTC CASSLTGREQYF
NA TRBD2 TRBJ2-3 TRBV6-2/TRBV6-3 TGTGCCAGCAGTTATCCCGAGCGGCGGGGGGGCGCAGATACGCAGTATTTT CASSYPERRGGADTQYF
NA NA TRBJ2-3 TRBV24-1 TGTGCCACCAGTGAGGGTTACACAGATACGCAGTATTTT CATSEGYTDTQYF
few NA TRBJ1-1 TRBV7-9 TGTGCCAGCAGCGCGGGGGCAGGGGCTTCGAACACTGAAGCTTTCTTT CASSAGAGASNTEAFF
NA TRBD2 TRBJ2-7 TRBV28 TGTGCCAGCAGTTCGGGGGGGGAACACGAGCAGTACTTC CASSSGGEHEQYF
NA TRBD1 TRBJ1-2 TRBV6-2/TRBV6-3 TGTGCCAGCAGTTCAAGACAGGGAGATGGCTACACCTTC CASSSRQGDGYTF
once NA TRBJ1-2 TRBV21-1 TGTGCCAGCCTCAAACCAGGGACAGGAGACCCTAACTATGGCTACACCTTC CASLKPGTGDPNYGYTF
NA NA TRBJ1-2 TRBV5-4 TGTGCCAGCAGCCACCTTCCCGTACGGGACATCGGGAACTATGGCTACACCTTC CASSHLPVRDIGNYGYTF
NA NA TRBJ1-1 TRBV19 TGTGCCAGCGGACAGAAAGTCAACACTGAAGCTTTCTTT CASGQKVNTEAFF
NA NA TRBJ1-2 TRBV2 TGTGCCAGCAGCGATGTAGGACGGACCTATGGCTACACCTTC CASSDVGRTYGYTF
NA TRBD1 TRBJ2-7 TRBV29-1 TGCAGCGTCAGCCGGGACAGGGGATGGCACGAGCAGTACTTC CSVSRDRGWHEQYF
NA NA TRBJ1-2 TRBV29-1 TGCAGCGTTGACATTAACCGGGACCGGGGTTCCTATGGCTACACCTTC CSVDINRDRGSYGYTF
NA NA TRBJ1-1 TRBV19 TGTGCCAGTAGTCGGACGAGCACTGAAGCTTTCTTT CASSRTSTEAFF
NA NA TRBJ1-1 TRBV2 TGTGCCAGCACCCAGGGAAACACTGAAGCTTTCTTT CASTQGNTEAFF
NA NA TRBJ1-2 TRBV6-5 TGTGCCAGCGGGCTTCCTGGCTACACCTTC CASGLPGYTF
NA NA TRBJ2-7 TRBV27 TGTGCCAGCAGTCCAACCCCCTCGACGGTCGCCTACGAGCAGTACTTC CASSPTPSTVAYEQYF
once NA TRBJ1-5 TRBV9 TGTGCCAGCAGCGTAGGAACGGGGTACAATCAGCCCCAGCATTTT CASSVGTGYNQPQHF
NA NA TRBJ2-2 TRBV28 TGTGCCATCGCGCGGCACCCGAACACCGGGGAGCTGTTTTTT CAIARHPNTGELFF
NA NA TRBJ2-3 TRBV4-2 TGTGCCAGCAGCCGGACGGCCCGGAACGCAGATACGCAGTATTTT CASSRTARNADTQYF
NA TRBD1 TRBJ2-1 TRBV28 TGTGCCAGCAGCCAACAGGGGGCCCGCCATGAGCAGTTCTTC CASSQQGARHEQFF
NA NA TRBJ1-1 TRBV12-3/TRBV12-4 TGTGCCAGCAGTTTGGACCTAAACACTGAAGCTTTCTTT CASSLDLNTEAFF
NA NA TRBJ1-2 TRBV27 TGTGCCAGCAGTTTACGGGGGACGGCAAGTTTTAACTATGGCTACACCTTC CASSLRGTASFNYGYTF
NA NA TRBJ2-5 TRBV14 TGTGCCAGCAGCCTTGGGGCTTTACGGACCCAGTACTTC CASSLGALRTQYF
NA TRBD1 TRBJ1-2 TRBV4-1 TGCGCCAGCAGCCAACCCGGGACAGGGGATTTTTTTTTGGATGGCTACACCTTC CASSQPGTGDFFLDGYTF
NA NA TRBJ2-1 TRBV2 TGTGCCAGCAGTGTCACCCAGGCGGGGTACAATGAGCAGTTCTTC CASSVTQAGYNEQFF
NA NA TRBJ2-3 TRBV5-1 TGCGCCAGCAGCTTTGACCAAACTGCGCAGTATTTT CASSFDQTAQYF
few NA TRBJ1-5 TRBV2 TGTGCCAGCAGTGCCGGGGGTCCGCCGGGCAATCAGCCCCAGCATTTT CASSAGGPPGNQPQHF
NA NA TRBJ1-2 TRBV28 TGTGCCAGCACCCCTTTGATAAATCAGGGCTACACCTTC CASTPLINQGYTF
NA NA TRBJ1-2 TRBV11-2 TGTGCCAGCAGCTCCTCGTGGGGGTCCTATGGCTACACCTTC CASSSSWGSYGYTF
NA NA TRBJ1-1 TRBV21-1 TGTGCCAGCAGCACAAGACAGGGAGGGACTGAAGCTTTCTTT CASSTRQGGTEAFF
NA NA TRBJ1-2 TRBV7-9 TGTGCCAGCAGCGAGAATAACTATGGCTACACCTTC CASSENNYGYTF
NA TRBD1 TRBJ1-2 TRBV6-1 TGTGCCAGCTTTACAGGGGGTCCTTCGTATGGCTACACCTTC CASFTGGPSYGYTF
NA NA TRBJ1-3 TRBV27 TGTGCCAGCAGTTTACGGCAACCGAGCTCTGGAAACACCATATATTTT CASSLRQPSSGNTIYF
NA TRBD1 TRBJ1-4 TRBV11-2 TGTGCCAGCAGCCACCGGGACAGGGGAGATGAAAAACTGTTTTTT CASSHRDRGDEKLFF
NA TRBD1 TRBJ1-2 TRBV9 TGTGCCAGCAGCGTAAGGTTGGGACAGGGAAGTGGCTACACCTTC CASSVRLGQGSGYTF
NA TRBD1 TRBJ2-7 TRBV7-2 TGTGCCAGCAGCTTTCGGACAGGGGGCTACGAGCAGTACTTC CASSFRTGGYEQYF
once NA TRBJ1-5 TRBV7-8 TGTGCCAGCAGCGGCCGCATAGGAGTGGCGCTAAATCAGCCCCAGCATTTT CASSGRIGVALNQPQHF
NA NA TRBJ1-1 TRBV28 TGTGCCAGCAGTTTGGTGATGAACACTGAAGCTTTCTTT CASSLVMNTEAFF